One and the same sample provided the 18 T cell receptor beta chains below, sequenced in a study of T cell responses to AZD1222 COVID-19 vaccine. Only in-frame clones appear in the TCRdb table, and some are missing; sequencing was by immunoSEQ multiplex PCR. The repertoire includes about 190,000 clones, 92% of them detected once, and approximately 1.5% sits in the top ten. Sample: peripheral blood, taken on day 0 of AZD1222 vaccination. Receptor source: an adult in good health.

CDR3 region: CASKRGVSSNQPQHF. DNA of the CDR3: TGTGCCAGTAAGCGAGGGGTCTCTAGCAATCAGCCCCAGCATTTT. This chain uses TRBV19 with TRBJ1-5; a possible D gene is TRBD1 (5 bases). The V end lost 7 bases, the J end lost 0 bases, and 13 bases lay between the germline ends. In germline, CDR1 is LNHDA, CDR2 SQIVND (reference sequence). The CDR3 runs to 15 residues.

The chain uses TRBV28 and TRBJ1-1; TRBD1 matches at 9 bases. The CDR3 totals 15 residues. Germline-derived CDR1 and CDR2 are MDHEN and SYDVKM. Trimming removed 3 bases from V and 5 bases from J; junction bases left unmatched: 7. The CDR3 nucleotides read TGTGCCAGCAGTTTCTTGGACAGGGGCGGGACTGAAGCTTTCTTT. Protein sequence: CASSFLDRGGTEAFF.

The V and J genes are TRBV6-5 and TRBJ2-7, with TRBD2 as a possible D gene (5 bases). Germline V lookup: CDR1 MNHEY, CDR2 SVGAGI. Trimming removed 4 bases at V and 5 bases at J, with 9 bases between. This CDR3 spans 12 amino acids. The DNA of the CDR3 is TGTGCCAGCAGTTTTACCGGGAACGAGCAGTACTTC. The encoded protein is CASSFTGNEQYF.

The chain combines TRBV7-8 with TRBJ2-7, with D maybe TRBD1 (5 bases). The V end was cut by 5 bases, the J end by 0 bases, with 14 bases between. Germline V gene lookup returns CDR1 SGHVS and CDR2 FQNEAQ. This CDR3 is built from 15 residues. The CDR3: CASSRTGVPSYEQYF. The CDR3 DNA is TGTGCCAGCAGCCGAACAGGCGTCCCCTCCTACGAGCAGTACTTC.

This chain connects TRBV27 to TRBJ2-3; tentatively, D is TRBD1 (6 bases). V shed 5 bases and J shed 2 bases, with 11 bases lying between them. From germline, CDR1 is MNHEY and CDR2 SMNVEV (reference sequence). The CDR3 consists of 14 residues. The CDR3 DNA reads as TGTGCCAGCAGTCTCGACAGGAACACAGATACGCAGTATTTT. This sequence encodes CASSLDRNTDTQYF.

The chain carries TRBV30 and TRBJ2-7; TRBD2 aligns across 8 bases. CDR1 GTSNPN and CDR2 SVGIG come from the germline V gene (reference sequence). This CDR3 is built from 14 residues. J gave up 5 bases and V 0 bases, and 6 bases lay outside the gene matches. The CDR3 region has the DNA TGTGCCTGGAGTGTAACGGGGGGGGTGAACGAGCAGTACTTC. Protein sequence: CAWSVTGGVNEQYF.

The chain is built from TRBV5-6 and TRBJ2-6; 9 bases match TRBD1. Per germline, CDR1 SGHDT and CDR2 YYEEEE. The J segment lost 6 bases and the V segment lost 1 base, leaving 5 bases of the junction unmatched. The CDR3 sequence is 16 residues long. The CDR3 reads CASSLPGQGTANVLTF. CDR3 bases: TGTGCCAGCAGCTTGCCGGGACAGGGAACGGCCAACGTCCTGACTTTC.

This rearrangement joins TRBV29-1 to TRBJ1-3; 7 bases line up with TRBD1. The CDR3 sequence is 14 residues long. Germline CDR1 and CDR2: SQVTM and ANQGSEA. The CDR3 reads CSAQRGGFGNTIYF. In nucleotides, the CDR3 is TGCAGTGCCCAAAGAGGGGGCTTTGGAAACACCATATATTTT.

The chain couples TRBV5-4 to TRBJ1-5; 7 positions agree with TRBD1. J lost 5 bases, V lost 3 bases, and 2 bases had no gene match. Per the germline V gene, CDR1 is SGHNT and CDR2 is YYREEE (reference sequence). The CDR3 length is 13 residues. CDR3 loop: CASSSDRHQPQHF. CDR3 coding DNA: TGTGCCAGCAGCTCGGACAGGCATCAGCCCCAGCATTTT.

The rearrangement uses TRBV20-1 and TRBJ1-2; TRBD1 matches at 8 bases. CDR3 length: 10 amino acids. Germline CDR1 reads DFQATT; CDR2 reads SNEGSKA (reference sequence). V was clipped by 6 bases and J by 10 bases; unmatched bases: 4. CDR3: CSAQDRDYTF. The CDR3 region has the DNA TGCAGTGCGCAGGACAGGGACTACACCTTC.

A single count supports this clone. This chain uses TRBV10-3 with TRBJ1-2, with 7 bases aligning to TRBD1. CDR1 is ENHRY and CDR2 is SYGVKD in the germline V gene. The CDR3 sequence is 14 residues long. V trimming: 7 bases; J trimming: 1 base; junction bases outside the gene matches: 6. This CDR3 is CAINRQGGNYGYTF. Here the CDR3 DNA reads TGTGCCATCAATCGACAGGGTGGTAACTATGGCTACACCTTC.

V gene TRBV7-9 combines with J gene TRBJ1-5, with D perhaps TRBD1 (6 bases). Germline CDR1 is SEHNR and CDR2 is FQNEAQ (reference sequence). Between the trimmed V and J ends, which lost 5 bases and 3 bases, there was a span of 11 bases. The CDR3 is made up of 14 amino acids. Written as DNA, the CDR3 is TGTGCCAGCAGCCTCCGGGACACCAATCAGCCCCAGCATTTT. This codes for CASSLRDTNQPQHF.

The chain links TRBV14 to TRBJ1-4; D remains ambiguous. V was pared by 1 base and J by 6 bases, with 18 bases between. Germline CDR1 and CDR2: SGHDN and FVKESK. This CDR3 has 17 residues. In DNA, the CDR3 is TGTGCCAGCAGCCAAGTTTCGGCGTCAGGACGGGATGAAAAACTGTTTTTT. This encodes CASSQVSASGRDEKLFF.

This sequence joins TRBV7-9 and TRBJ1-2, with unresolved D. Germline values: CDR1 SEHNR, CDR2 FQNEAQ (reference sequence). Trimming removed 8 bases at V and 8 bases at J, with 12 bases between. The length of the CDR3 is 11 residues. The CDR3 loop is CASDFRGGYTF. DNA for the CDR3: TGTGCCAGCGACTTTCGTGGCGGCTACACCTTC.

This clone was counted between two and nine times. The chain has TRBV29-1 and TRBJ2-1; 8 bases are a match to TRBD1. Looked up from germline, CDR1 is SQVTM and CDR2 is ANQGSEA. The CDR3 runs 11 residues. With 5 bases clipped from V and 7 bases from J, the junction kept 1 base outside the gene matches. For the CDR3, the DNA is TGCAGCGTTACAGGGGGGAATGAGCAGTTCTTC. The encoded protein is CSVTGGNEQFF.

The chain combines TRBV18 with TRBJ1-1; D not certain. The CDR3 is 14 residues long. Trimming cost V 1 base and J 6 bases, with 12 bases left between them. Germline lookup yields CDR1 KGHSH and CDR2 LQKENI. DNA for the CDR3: TGTGCCAGCTCACCACGTAGGGATGGGTCTGAAGCTTTCTTT. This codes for CASSPRRDGSEAFF.

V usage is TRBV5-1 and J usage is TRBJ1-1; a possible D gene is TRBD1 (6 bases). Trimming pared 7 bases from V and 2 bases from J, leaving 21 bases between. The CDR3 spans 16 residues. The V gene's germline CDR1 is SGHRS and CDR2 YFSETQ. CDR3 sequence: CASAVGLQGFNTEAFF. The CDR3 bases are TGCGCCAGCGCAGTGGGGCTCCAGGGGTTTAACACTGAAGCTTTCTTT.

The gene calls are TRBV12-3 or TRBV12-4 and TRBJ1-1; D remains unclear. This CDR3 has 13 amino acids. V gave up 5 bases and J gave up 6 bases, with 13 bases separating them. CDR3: CASSHSWAAEAFF. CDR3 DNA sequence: TGTGCCAGCAGTCACTCCTGGGCGGCTGAAGCTTTCTTT.